These 23 T cell receptor beta chains came from one sample sequenced in a study of vaccination and CD4 T cells after COVID-19. The treatment: 10-day PBMC culture with coronavirus spike peptide pools or control peptides (ViraFEST assay). The Oncomine TCR Beta short-read assay was what sequenced the DNA obtained from cultured CD4+ T cells. TCRdb redid the calling of the PCR reads with MiXCR, one entry per CDR3 protein. The sample gives roughly 12,000 distinct CDR3 sequences, roughly 57% of which show up once; around 10% is in the top ten. The antigens for these receptors are not known. The sample here was CD4+ T cells from blood, cultured in vitro, taken before SARS-CoV-2 vaccination. All receptors derive from a human donor who had recovered from COVID-19.

Concerning this clonotype: Compared with germline, one end of the junction differs, possibly owing to a read error. This chain joins TRBV10-3 and TRBJ1-6; D not resolved. This CDR3 is built from 13 residues. Per the germline V gene, CDR1 is ENHRY and CDR2 is SYGVKD. CDR3 region: CASSYYANSPLHF. The CDR3 region has the DNA TGTGCCAGCAGTTACTACGCGAATTCACCCCTCCACTTT.

This clonotype occurred once. The rearrangement uses TRBV7-9 and TRBJ1-2, with a weak D call TRBD1 (5 bases). Germline V gene lookup returns CDR1 SEHNR and CDR2 FQNEAQ (reference sequence). The CDR3 runs 11 residues. The V gene lost 6 bases and the J gene lost 7 bases, with 9 bases spanning the gap. CDR3 sequence (DNA): TGTGCCAGCAGTGGGGGGTTTGGCTACACCTTC. This encodes CASSGGFGYTF.

The V call is TRBV2, the J call TRBJ2-7; 7 bases match TRBD2. The CDR3 totals 14 residues. Unmatched junction bases numbered 6, after V lost 4 bases and J lost 3 bases. CDR1 and CDR2 from the germline V gene are SNHLY and FYNNEI. CDR3 amino acids: CASSAGRGNYEQYF. The CDR3 bases are TGTGCCAGCAGTGCAGGGCGGGGGAACTACGAGCAGTACTTC.

The chain uses TRBV7-2 and TRBJ2-7, with 8 bases identical to TRBD2. The CDR3 consists of 14 residues. V lost 5 bases to trimming and J lost 2 bases; unmatched junction nucleotides: 5. From germline, CDR1 is SGHTA and CDR2 FQGNSA. CDR3 sequence reads: CASSRRAGAYEQYF. The DNA for the CDR3 is TGTGCCAGCAGCCGTAGAGCGGGGGCCTACGAGCAGTACTTC.

The chain recombines TRBV6-1 with TRBJ1-2, with no clear D. The CDR3 consists of 12 residues. The germline CDR1 and CDR2 sequences are MNHNS and SASEGT. V lost 1 base to trimming and J lost 7 bases, with 7 bases between them. Written as DNA, the CDR3 is TGTGCCAGCAGTGAAGACTGGGGTGGCTACACCTTC. Residues: CASSEDWGGYTF.

The genes are TRBV27 and TRBJ1-5; possible D gene TRBD1, 6 bases. V was pared by 4 bases and J by 0 bases, with 13 bases between. Germline V gene sequence: CDR1 MNHEY, CDR2 SMNVEV (reference sequence). The CDR3 runs 16 residues. The CDR3 sequence is CASSSSGAYSNQPQHF. The CDR3 DNA reads TGTGCCAGCAGTTCATCGGGGGCATATAGCAATCAGCCCCAGCATTTT.

V is TRBV7-9 and J is TRBJ1-1, with 9 bases aligning to TRBD1. Per the germline V gene, CDR1 is SEHNR and CDR2 is FQNEAQ (reference sequence). The V and J ends lost 2 bases and 6 bases, in that order; junction bases with no gene match: 10. The CDR3 has 16 residues. CDR3 in amino acids: CASSLRAGQGNAEAFF. For the CDR3, the DNA is TGTGCCAGCAGCTTAAGGGCCGGACAGGGGAATGCTGAAGCTTTCTTT.

V usage is TRBV7-9 and J usage is TRBJ1-5; D uncertain. V was cut by 1 base and J by 8 bases, with 6 bases left in between. CDR1 and CDR2 from the germline V gene are SEHNR and FQNEAQ (reference sequence). The CDR3 has 12 amino acids. The CDR3 region has the DNA TGTGCCAGCAGCTTAGGGTCCGAGCCCCAGCATTTT. The encoded protein is CASSLGSEPQHF.

This rearrangement joins TRBV28 to TRBJ2-5; D call uncertain. The CDR3 is 15 residues long. The V and J ends lost 5 bases and 1 base respectively, with 14 bases between them. Germline values: CDR1 MDHEN, CDR2 SYDVKM. For the CDR3, the DNA is TGTGCCAGCAGTCCCTGGGCGCGTATCCAAGAGACCCAGTACTTC. This encodes CASSPWARIQETQYF.

This clonotype was detected only once. The J gene is TRBJ1-2, the V gene TRBV6-1; TRBD1 aligns across 8 bases. The length of the CDR3 is 13 residues. Trimming removed 5 bases from V and 7 bases from J; junction bases left unmatched: 6. Germline V gives CDR1 MNHNS, CDR2 SASEGT. The CDR3 reads CASSPGGVGGYTF. CDR3 sequence (DNA): TGTGCCAGCAGTCCAGGGGGCGTAGGTGGCTACACCTTC.

This clonotype was picked up a small number of times. The chain uses TRBV6-1 and TRBJ1-5; D is perhaps TRBD1 (5 bases). The germline V gene encodes CDR1 MNHNS and CDR2 SASEGT. V was shortened by 2 bases and J by 5 bases, with 16 bases between the two germline ends. The CDR3 has 16 residues. CDR3 coding DNA: TGTGCCAGCAGTGAATTTCCGGGGCGGGAAGATCAGCCCCAGCATTTT. Translated: CASSEFPGREDQPQHF.

The chain combines TRBV20-1 with TRBJ1-5; D perhaps matches TRBD1 (6 bases). The germline V and J ends were trimmed by 5 bases and 4 bases, with 18 bases remaining between them. The CDR3 is made up of 15 amino acids. CDR1 is DFQATT, CDR2 SNEGSKA, per germline (reference sequence). The CDR3 nucleotides read TGCAGTGCTCCCAGAAGGGGGTTGGGGAATCAGCCCCAGCATTTT. Translating gives CSAPRRGLGNQPQHF.

The chain uses TRBV7-2 and TRBJ2-5; a possible D gene is TRBD2 (6 bases). Trimming stripped 5 bases from V and 4 bases from J, with 14 bases between. The germline CDR1 and CDR2 sequences are SGHTA and FQGNSA. The CDR3 is 14 amino acids. The CDR3 DNA sequence: TGTGCCAGCAGCCCCTCGGGAGAGGGAGAGACCCAGTACTTC. Encoded protein: CASSPSGEGETQYF.

This clonotype was seen a handful of times. The CDR3 sequence is CASSYGLLLQETQYF. The DNA of the CDR3 is TGTGCCAGCAGTTACGGACTACTTCTACAAGAGACCCAGTACTTC. V usage is TRBV6-2 or TRBV6-3 and J usage is TRBJ2-5; the D gene is possibly TRBD2 (6 bases). CDR1 MNHEY and CDR2 SVGEGT come from the germline V gene. Deletions cut 2 bases from V and 2 bases from J, with 12 bases between. The CDR3 covers 15 residues.

This clonotype has just a few counts. The chain has TRBV24-1 and TRBJ2-2, with 10 bases lining up with TRBD1. CDR1 is KGHDR and CDR2 is SFDVKD in the germline V gene. This CDR3 is 14 amino acids long. V was pared by 10 bases and J by 5 bases, with 6 bases of the junction left unmatched. The CDR3 coding sequence is TGTGCCACTGGGACAGGGGTATTGACCGGGGAGCTGTTTTTT. Protein product: CATGTGVLTGELFF.

This clonotype was counted between two and nine times. The chain combines TRBV6-1 with TRBJ2-7; a weak D match, TRBD2 (6 bases). Trimming shortened V by 7 bases and J by 5 bases, and 18 bases separated the two germline ends. The CDR3 is made up of 14 amino acids. Germline V lookup: CDR1 MNHNS, CDR2 SASEGT. The CDR3 loop is CASTDSNSGHEQYF. The CDR3 nucleotides read TGTGCCAGCACCGATAGTAATAGCGGTCACGAGCAGTACTTC.

This clonotype was seen more than once but under ten times. The chain has TRBV27 and TRBJ1-2; TRBD1 matches at 10 bases. The CDR3 is 15 residues long. Germline loops: CDR1 MNHEY, CDR2 SMNVEV (reference sequence). With 5 bases clipped from V and 3 bases from J, the junction kept 6 bases outside the gene matches. This chain's CDR3 is CASSIGTGEDYGYTF. CDR3 sequence (DNA): TGTGCCAGCAGTATCGGGACAGGGGAGGACTATGGCTACACCTTC.

The V and J genes are TRBV29-1 and TRBJ1-1; a weak D match, TRBD1 (6 bases). CDR1 and CDR2 (germline): SQVTM, ANQGSEA. The CDR3 sequence is 13 residues long. The ends were cut back, 7 bases at V and 0 bases at J, with 12 bases in the middle. The CDR3 nucleotides read TGCAGCGCCCAGAGGGGGGTGAACACTGAAGCTTTCTTT. It translates to CSAQRGVNTEAFF.

V is TRBV7-2 and J is TRBJ1-5; D not resolved. In germline, CDR1 is SGHTA, CDR2 FQGNSA. There are 13 residues in the CDR3. V gave up 5 bases and J gave up 9 bases, with 14 bases separating them. DNA for the CDR3: TGTGCCAGCAGCCACCGGGGTTCCGGGCCCCAGCATTTT. Translating it yields CASSHRGSGPQHF.

This clonotype was counted between two and nine times. The chain employs TRBV6-1 and TRBJ1-2, with a possible D match to TRBD1 (5 bases). Germline-derived CDR1 and CDR2 are MNHNS and SASEGT. Trimming stripped 8 bases from V and 2 bases from J, with 15 bases between. This CDR3 has 14 amino acids. CDR3 sequence reads: CASRQGAQNYGYTF. In DNA form, the CDR3 reads TGTGCCAGCCGTCAGGGTGCACAAAACTATGGCTACACCTTC.

The chain is built from TRBV2 and TRBJ1-6; D not certain. The germline V and J ends were trimmed by 3 bases and 8 bases, with 17 bases remaining between them. This CDR3 contains 16 residues. Germline V gives CDR1 SNHLY, CDR2 FYNNEI. The CDR3 spells CASSDRADLLHSPLHF. In DNA, the CDR3 is TGTGCCAGCAGTGACCGGGCCGATCTTTTGCATTCACCCCTCCACTTT.

V is TRBV6-1 and J is TRBJ1-2, with a possible D match to TRBD1 (6 bases). The CDR3 totals 15 residues. V was pared by 2 bases and J by 5 bases, with 15 bases between. The V gene's germline CDR1 is MNHNS and CDR2 SASEGT. The CDR3 sequence: CASSESSGQQYGYTF. Written as DNA, the CDR3 is TGTGCCAGCAGTGAATCTTCCGGACAGCAGTATGGCTACACCTTC.

The V call is TRBV4-1, the J call TRBJ2-2; 7 positions agree with TRBD1. CDR3 size: 16 residues. CDR1 is MGHRA, CDR2 YSYEKL, per germline. The V and J ends lost 3 bases and 4 bases, in that order; junction bases with no gene match: 8. The CDR3 region is CASSHPGQSPTGELFF. The CDR3 DNA reads TGCGCCAGCAGCCACCCGGGACAGAGCCCCACCGGGGAGCTGTTTTTT.